This T cell receptor (beta chain) is drawn from a study of T cells in Graves' hyperthyroidism and ophthalmopathy. Study summary: It was at initial diagnosis, before any treatment, that peripheral blood was collected. Points from the study as a whole: A median roughly 6.6 months before onset, the model predicted ophthalmopathy. Stable hyperthyroidism was told apart from ophthalmopathy by a model built on 13 V-J features.

RNA transcripts provided the source from which TCR beta CDR3 regions were amplified. RT-PCR in the first round (using the HTBI primer set) targeted the TCR CDR3. Each CDR3 protein gets one entry after TCRdb re-called the multiplex PCR reads with MiXCR. The sample records under 350,000 distinct CDR3 sequences, over 15% being singletons. A remark on this clonotype: Its antigen is not identified.

Trimming pared 2 bases from V and 3 bases from J, leaving 8 bases between. This CDR3 has 14 amino acids. Germline CDR1 and CDR2: MGHDK and SYGVNS. The chain joins TRBV25-1 to TRBJ1-5; D is possibly TRBD1 (5 bases). The receptor was derived from a woman in her sixties with Graves' ophthalmopathy. The sample comprised blood. DNA of the CDR3: TGTGCCAGCAGTGAAAGACAGATCAATCAGCCCCAGCATTTT. Translated: CASSERQINQPQHF.